The sequence of this T cell receptor beta chain was determined in a study of blood T cell repertoires in COVID-19. The assay was immunoSEQ multiplex PCR, and TCRdb's table has in-frame clones only and misses some. The sample carries some 120,000 clones, approximately 84% recorded once. Specimen: peripheral blood. This clonotype originated in a woman aged 55-70 years with acute or convalescent COVID-19.

The CDR3 nucleotides are TGTGCCAGTAGTAAGGCAGGGGGGAACACTGAAGCTTTCTTT. This encodes CASSKAGGNTEAFF. The chain couples TRBV19 to TRBJ1-1; TRBD1 matches at 7 bases. V lost 4 bases and J lost 1; bases outside the gene matches: 3. This CDR3 contains 14 residues. The germline gives CDR1 LNHDA, CDR2 SQIVND (reference sequence).